The 32 T cell receptor beta chains below come from one sample, sequenced in a study of cytomegalovirus exposure and HLA in healthy donors. This PCR relied on a set of 60 Vbeta primers and 13 Jbeta primers. Profiled with immunoSEQ multiplex PCR; TCRdb holds only in-frame clones, not every one. In the table there are roughly 110,000 clones, about two thirds of which are singletons. Sequences were obtained from PBMCs. These receptors all come from a female donor in good health and CMV-seronegative.

V is TRBV7-9 and J is TRBJ2-1; 12 bases map to TRBD2. The length of the CDR3 is 15 residues. Germline V gene sequence: CDR1 SEHNR, CDR2 FQNEAQ (reference sequence). With 3 bases clipped from V and 10 bases from J, the junction kept 7 bases outside the gene matches. The CDR3 DNA is TGTGCCAGCAGCTTTGGGACTAGCGGGCTAAGGGAGCAGTTCTTC. It yields the protein CASSFGTSGLREQFF.

This chain connects TRBV10-1 to TRBJ2-5, with TRBD1 matching 9 bases. With the DNA end fitting TRBJ2-7 better, the J assignment may be wrong. The CDR3 sequence is 17 residues long. Germline V gene data show CDR1 as WNHNN and CDR2 as SYGVQD (reference sequence). The CDR3 sequence is CASSEPHRDRDYYEQYF. CDR3 nucleotides: TGCGCCAGCAGTGAGCCTCACCGGGACAGGGATTACTACGAGCAGTACTTC.

The CDR3 nucleotides are TGTGCCAGCAGCCTGAGCGGGAGGGCCGACGTACCTTCCTACGAGCAGTACTTC. Residues: CASSLSGRADVPSYEQYF. V usage is TRBV7-9 and J usage is TRBJ2-7; 10 bases line up with TRBD2. The V and J ends lost 5 bases and 1 base, in that order; junction bases with no gene match: 14. CDR1 and CDR2 from the germline V gene are SEHNR and FQNEAQ (reference sequence). The CDR3 has 18 residues.

In nucleotides, the CDR3 is TGCGCCAGCAGCTGGTCAGGGTTAGGGAATGAGCAGTTCTTC. Translated, it gives CASSWSGLGNEQFF. The chain recombines TRBV5-1 with TRBJ2-1; maybe TRBD1 (5 bases). This CDR3 spans 14 amino acids. V was clipped by 3 bases and J by 7 bases, with 14 bases between them. In germline, CDR1 is SGHRS, CDR2 YFSETQ.

This clone turned up a few times. The V call is TRBV5-4, the J call TRBJ2-7; no firm D call. The CDR3 runs to 15 residues. Trimming stripped 4 bases from V and 6 bases from J, with 20 bases between. From germline, CDR1 is SGHNT and CDR2 YYREEE (reference sequence). For the CDR3, the DNA is TGTGCCAGCAGCCCCCCATCCGCTCTGAGGTTCGAGCAGTACTTC. This translates into CASSPPSALRFEQYF.

This clone was counted only a few times. V usage is TRBV6-6 and J usage is TRBJ2-7, with 7 bases lining up with TRBD2. Germline V CDR1 and CDR2: MNHNY, SVGAGI (reference sequence). This CDR3 has 14 amino acids. Losses at the gene ends were 2 bases for V and 6 bases for J; bases not matched to a gene: 7. This CDR3 reads CASSYREGEGEQYF. The CDR3 DNA sequence: TGTGCCAGCAGTTACCGAGAAGGGGAGGGCGAGCAGTACTTC.

The chain employs TRBV5-5 and TRBJ1-4, with 7 nucleotides matching TRBD1. CDR1 is SGHKS and CDR2 is YYEKEE in the germline V gene (reference sequence). V gave up 2 bases and J gave up 6 bases; unmatched junction bases: 7. CDR3 length: 15 residues. Here the CDR3 reads CASSLLTGTYEKLFF. In DNA form, the CDR3 reads TGTGCCAGCAGCTTACTGACAGGGACCTATGAAAAACTGTTTTTT.

This clone was seen a single time. The J gene is TRBJ2-1, the V gene TRBV2; the D gene is possibly TRBD2 (6 bases). The CDR3 runs 14 residues. CDR1 is SNHLY, CDR2 FYNNEI, per germline. Trimming stripped 3 bases from V and 5 bases from J, with 11 bases between. The CDR3 DNA is TGTGCCAGCAGTGAGTGGAGGGGCGACAATGAGCAGTTCTTC. Protein sequence: CASSEWRGDNEQFF.

This clone has more than one count but fewer than ten. V usage is TRBV7-7 and J usage is TRBJ2-1; 10 bases fit TRBD1. Germline CDR1 is SSHAT and CDR2 is FNYEAQ (reference sequence). The CDR3 has 15 amino acids. J was trimmed by 6 bases and V by 5 bases; bases with no gene match: 7. DNA of the CDR3: TGTGCCAGCAGCCGAGGGACAGGGGTAGGCAATGAGCAGTTCTTC. Residues: CASSRGTGVGNEQFF.

V usage is TRBV6-5 and J usage is TRBJ1-2; 7 nucleotides agree with TRBD1. The CDR3 has 13 residues. Germline CDR1 MNHEY, CDR2 SVGAGI. V lost 4 bases and J lost 4; bases outside the gene matches: 3. The CDR3 sequence is CASSFGQAYGYTF. The CDR3 DNA reads TGTGCCAGCAGTTTCGGACAGGCCTATGGCTACACCTTC.

The rearrangement links TRBV11-2 to TRBJ2-1, with D tentatively TRBD2 (6 bases). Trimming took off 5 bases at V and 0 bases at J, with 11 bases between the two ends. This CDR3 spans 15 amino acids. Germline V gene sequence: CDR1 SGHAT, CDR2 FQNNGV. The CDR3 nucleotides are TGTGCCAGCAGCATCCGGCGGGACTCCTACAATGAGCAGTTCTTC. Its protein is CASSIRRDSYNEQFF.

The chain recombines TRBV19 with TRBJ2-7; D is unresolved. Germline V gives CDR1 LNHDA, CDR2 SQIVND (reference sequence). This CDR3 has 13 residues. Trimming left V 11 bases short and J 2 bases short, with 16 bases between. In DNA form, the CDR3 reads TGTGCCTCTTCAGAGACTCCCGCCTACGAGCAGTACTTC. This sequence encodes CASSETPAYEQYF.

The chain employs TRBV2 and TRBJ2-5, with 9 nucleotides matching TRBD2. The CDR3 runs 15 residues. Germline V lookup: CDR1 SNHLY, CDR2 FYNNEI. The V gene end was trimmed by 5 bases and the J gene end by 5 bases; junction bases not matched to a gene: 9. The CDR3 loop reads CASSPRGREGETQYF. CDR3 bases: TGTGCCAGCAGTCCCCGGGGGCGGGAGGGGGAGACCCAGTACTTC.

The chain links TRBV28 to TRBJ1-5; D not resolved. V was pared by 3 bases and J by 4 bases, with 4 bases between. The CDR3 runs to 12 residues. In germline, CDR1 is MDHEN, CDR2 SYDVKM. CDR3 nucleotides: TGTGCCAGCAGTTTCGGTAATCAGCCCCAGCATTTT. Its translation: CASSFGNQPQHF.

This clone came up a few times. The rearrangement joins TRBV7-2 to TRBJ2-7, with 9 bases that match TRBD1. The CDR3 totals 14 residues. Germline trimming cut 4 bases from V and 3 bases from J; bases unmatched to any gene: 4. Germline-derived CDR1 and CDR2 are SGHTA and FQGNSA. CDR3 DNA: TGTGCCAGCAGCTGGCGACAGGGGGACTACGAGCAGTACTTC. The encoded protein is CASSWRQGDYEQYF.

This sequence joins TRBV20-1 and TRBJ2-5; D gene unclear. The CDR3 extends over 11 amino acids. V was shortened by 6 bases and J by 2 bases, with 7 bases between the two germline ends. Germline V gene sequence: CDR1 DFQATT, CDR2 SNEGSKA (reference sequence). The CDR3 spells CSARIQETQYF. CDR3 nucleotide sequence: TGCAGTGCGAGGATACAAGAGACCCAGTACTTC.

The chain couples TRBV7-3 to TRBJ2-2; 11 positions match TRBD2. Germline V lookup: CDR1 SGHTA, CDR2 FQGTGA. Trimming cost V 4 bases and J 6 bases; bases outside gene matches: 7. The CDR3 spans 16 residues. CDR3 nucleotide sequence: TGTGCCAGCAGCTACCTAGCGGGAGGATTGTCCGGGGAGCTGTTTTTT. This gives the protein CASSYLAGGLSGELFF.

This chain connects TRBV27 to TRBJ2-3, with a possible D match to TRBD2 (6 bases). The germline V gene has CDR1 MNHEY and CDR2 SMNVEV (reference sequence). The CDR3 sequence is 12 residues long. Trimming took off 7 bases at V and 7 bases at J, with 12 bases between the two ends. CDR3 nucleotide sequence: TGTGCCAGCAAGGAGGGTGCGAATACGCAGTATTTT. Its translation: CASKEGANTQYF.

Only a few counts were recorded for this clone. The chain links TRBV19 to TRBJ1-2; 9 positions agree with TRBD1. There are 16 residues in the CDR3. The germline V gene has CDR1 LNHDA and CDR2 SQIVND (reference sequence). V dropped 7 bases and J dropped 1; count of bases not matched to a gene: 10. CDR3 protein: CASIEAGTGFNYGYTF. The CDR3, as DNA: TGTGCCAGTATAGAGGCCGGGACAGGGTTTAACTATGGCTACACCTTC.

The rearrangement links TRBV4-2 to TRBJ1-1, with D perhaps TRBD1 (6 bases). The CDR3 consists of 13 residues. Between the trimmed V and J ends, which lost 6 bases and 5 bases, there was a span of 13 bases. Looked up from germline, CDR1 is LGHNA and CDR2 is YNFKEQ. The CDR3 loop is CASREARGTEAFF. CDR3 sequence (DNA): TGTGCCAGCAGAGAGGCTAGGGGGACTGAAGCTTTCTTT.

This chain connects TRBV5-4 to TRBJ2-1, with 10 positions matching TRBD2. Trimming cost V 3 bases and J 9 bases; bases outside gene matches: 9. There are 15 residues in the CDR3. Germline lookup yields CDR1 SGHNT and CDR2 YYREEE (reference sequence). The DNA for the CDR3 is TGTGCCAGCAGCTCAGAGCGGGGGGGCTCGAGTGAGCAGTTCTTC. Protein product: CASSSERGGSSEQFF.

In its sample, this clone was seen once. This chain joins TRBV5-6 and TRBJ2-1, with D perhaps matching TRBD2 (6 bases). Germline CDR1 is SGHDT and CDR2 is YYEEEE. The CDR3 loop spans 14 amino acids. Trimming cost V 1 base and J 4 bases, with 9 bases left between them. CDR3 sequence: CASSLYGRYNEQFF. CDR3 in DNA: TGTGCCAGCAGCTTGTACGGGAGATACAATGAGCAGTTCTTC.

This clone was counted a single time. This rearrangement joins TRBV29-1 to TRBJ2-7; D uncertain. CDR3 length: 13 amino acids. V lost 7 bases, J lost 0 bases, and 13 bases lay in between. Germline-derived CDR1 and CDR2 are SQVTM and ANQGSEA. The CDR3 sequence: CSALPQDSYEQYF. The DNA of the CDR3 is TGCAGCGCCCTACCGCAAGACTCCTACGAGCAGTACTTC.

This clone has only a few counts. V and J are TRBV27 and TRBJ2-1; TRBD1 aligns across 7 bases. Germline lookup yields CDR1 MNHEY and CDR2 SMNVEV (reference sequence). The length of the CDR3 is 16 residues. After removal of 6 bases from V and 5 bases from J, the junction contained 13 bases not matched to a gene. CDR3 nucleotide sequence: TGTGCCAGCAGGGCCACTCCCAGGGGGTGGAACAATGAGCAGTTCTTC. Translated, it gives CASRATPRGWNNEQFF.

This chain links TRBV5-1 with TRBJ2-1; 10 bases match TRBD2. The CDR3 consists of 17 residues. Losses at the gene ends were 0 bases for V and 3 bases for J; bases not matched to a gene: 6. Germline CDR1 SGHRS, CDR2 YFSETQ. The CDR3 bases are TGCGCCAGCAGCTTGGTATCTAGCGGGAGTTTCTACAATGAGCAGTTCTTC. Amino acid sequence: CASSLVSSGSFYNEQFF.

The CDR3 loop is CASSSGLAGGPPDEQYF. DNA for the CDR3: TGCGCCAGCAGCTCTGGACTAGCGGGAGGGCCCCCCGACGAGCAGTACTTC. This chain links TRBV5-1 with TRBJ2-7, with 15 bases identical to TRBD2. Germline V lookup: CDR1 SGHRS, CDR2 YFSETQ. The CDR3 is 17 amino acids. Unmatched junction bases numbered 9, after V lost 3 bases and J lost 5 bases.

The rearrangement links TRBV11-3 to TRBJ2-1, with a weak D call TRBD1 (5 bases). This CDR3 spans 15 amino acids. V lost 1 base, J lost 5 bases, and 12 bases lay in between. Germline V gives CDR1 SGHNT, CDR2 YENEEA. The CDR3 nucleotides are TGTGCCAGCAGCTTAGTATGGGGCTTCGACAATGAGCAGTTCTTC. It is translated as CASSLVWGFDNEQFF.

A single count supports this clone. CDR3 region: CASSPGLYNEQFF. DNA for the CDR3: TGCGCCAGCAGTCCAGGACTATACAATGAGCAGTTCTTC. V usage is TRBV10-1 and J usage is TRBJ2-1, with D maybe TRBD2 (6 bases). With 5 bases removed from V and 4 bases from J, the gap between germline ends came to 9 bases. From germline, CDR1 is WNHNN and CDR2 SYGVQD (reference sequence). This CDR3 has 13 residues.

This chain links TRBV25-1 with TRBJ2-1, with 7 positions matching TRBD2. V lost 8 bases, J lost 6 bases, and 7 bases stayed unmatched. Germline assignment: CDR1 MGHDK and CDR2 SYGVNS. The length of the CDR3 is 13 residues. CDR3 region: CASEAGDANEQFF. The CDR3 DNA follows: TGTGCCAGCGAGGCGGGAGATGCCAATGAGCAGTTCTTC.

This rearrangement joins TRBV11-1 to TRBJ2-7, with 7 bases that match TRBD1. The J segment lost 2 bases and the V segment lost 3 bases, leaving 4 bases of the junction unmatched. The CDR3 covers 14 residues. The germline CDR1 and CDR2 sequences are SGHAT and FQDESV (reference sequence). This CDR3 reads CASSLRTGTYEQYF. CDR3 nucleotides: TGTGCCAGCAGCTTGAGGACAGGAACCTACGAGCAGTACTTC.

The V call is TRBV12-5, the J call TRBJ1-5, with TRBD1 as a possible D gene (6 bases). Germline V lookup: CDR1 LGHNT, CDR2 FRNRAP. The length of the CDR3 is 13 residues. V lost 4 bases and J 11 bases, leaving 15 bases between the germline ends. The CDR3 here is CASGSGQRAAQHF. CDR3 in DNA: TGTGCTAGTGGTTCCGGACAGCGCGCCGCCCAGCATTTT.

The rearrangement uses TRBV2 and TRBJ1-1, with D tentatively TRBD1 (6 bases). The germline CDR1 and CDR2 sequences are SNHLY and FYNNEI. CDR3 size: 13 residues. Trimming took 4 bases from V and 3 from J, leaving 9 bases between them. The CDR3 reads CASSVQGHTEAFF. The CDR3 coding sequence is TGTGCCAGCAGTGTCCAGGGGCACACTGAAGCTTTCTTT.